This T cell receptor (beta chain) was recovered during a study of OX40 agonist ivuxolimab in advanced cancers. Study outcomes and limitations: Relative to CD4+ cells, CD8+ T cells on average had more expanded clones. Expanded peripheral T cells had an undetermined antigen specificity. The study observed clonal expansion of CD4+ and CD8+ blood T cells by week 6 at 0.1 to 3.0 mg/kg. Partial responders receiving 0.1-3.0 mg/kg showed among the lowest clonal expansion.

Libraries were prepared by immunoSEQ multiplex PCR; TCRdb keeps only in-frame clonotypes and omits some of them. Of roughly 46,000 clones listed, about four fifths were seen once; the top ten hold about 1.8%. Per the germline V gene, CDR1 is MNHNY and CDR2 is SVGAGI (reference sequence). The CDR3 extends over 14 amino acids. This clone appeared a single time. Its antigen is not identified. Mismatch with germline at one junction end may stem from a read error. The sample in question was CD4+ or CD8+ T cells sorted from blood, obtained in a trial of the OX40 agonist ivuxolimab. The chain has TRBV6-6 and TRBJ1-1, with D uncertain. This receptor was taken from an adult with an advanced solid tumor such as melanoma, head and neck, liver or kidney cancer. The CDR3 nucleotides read TGTGCCAGCAGTTACTCGGAAGTGAACCCTGAAGCTTTCTTT. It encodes CASSYSEVNPEAFF.